This T cell receptor (beta chain) emerged from a study of blood T cell repertoires in COVID-19. Study background: Donors in the United States, Italy and Spain gave samples during acute or convalescent COVID-19.

Original methodology: Nucleated cell number was recorded as an estimate derived from reference gene primer amplification. Only in-frame clones appear in the TCRdb table, and some are missing; sequencing was by immunoSEQ multiplex PCR. For V, J and clone size, that table is used; D and trimming come from the DNA. The sample carries 380,000 or so clones, about 80% recorded once. This CDR3 is built from 15 residues. Germline V CDR1 and CDR2: SGHNT, YENEEA. V shed 3 bases and J 0 bases; nucleotides not matched to a gene: 0. This clone was observed a single time. The sample consisted of peripheral blood. The TCR originated in a human donor with acute or convalescent COVID-19. The donor label of this sample is uncertain. V usage is TRBV11-3 and J usage is TRBJ2-1, with TRBD2 matching over 9 bases. This chain's CDR3 is CASSFSGSSYNEQFF. The CDR3 DNA sequence: TGTGCCAGCAGCTTTAGCGGGAGCTCCTACAATGAGCAGTTCTTC.